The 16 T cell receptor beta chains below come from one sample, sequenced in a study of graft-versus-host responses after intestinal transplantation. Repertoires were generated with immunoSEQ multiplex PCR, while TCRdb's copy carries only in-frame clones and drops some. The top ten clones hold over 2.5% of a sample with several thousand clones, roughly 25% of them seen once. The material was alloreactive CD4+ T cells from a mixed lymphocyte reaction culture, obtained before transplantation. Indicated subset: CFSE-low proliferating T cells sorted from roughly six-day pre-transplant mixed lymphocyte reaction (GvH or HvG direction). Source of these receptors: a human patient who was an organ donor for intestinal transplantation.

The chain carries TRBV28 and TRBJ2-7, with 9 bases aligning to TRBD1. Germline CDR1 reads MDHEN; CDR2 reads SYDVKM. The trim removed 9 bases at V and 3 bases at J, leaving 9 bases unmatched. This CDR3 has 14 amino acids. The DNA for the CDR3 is TGTGCCAGGAATCGGACAGGGGCTAACTACGAGCAGTACTTC. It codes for CARNRTGANYEQYF.

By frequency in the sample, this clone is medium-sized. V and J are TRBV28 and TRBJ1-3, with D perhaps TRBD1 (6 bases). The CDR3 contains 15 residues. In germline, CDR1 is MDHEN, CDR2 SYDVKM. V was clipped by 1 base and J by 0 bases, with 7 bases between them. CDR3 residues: CASSLSTGSGNTIYF. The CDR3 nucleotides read TGTGCCAGCAGTTTATCGACAGGCTCTGGAAACACCATATATTTT. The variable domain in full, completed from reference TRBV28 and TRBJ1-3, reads DVKVTQSSRYLVKRTGEKVFLECVQDMDHENMFWYRQDPGLGLRLIYFSYDVKMKEKGDIPEGYSVSREKKERFSLILESASTNQTSMYLCASSLSTGSGNTIYFGEGSWLTVV.

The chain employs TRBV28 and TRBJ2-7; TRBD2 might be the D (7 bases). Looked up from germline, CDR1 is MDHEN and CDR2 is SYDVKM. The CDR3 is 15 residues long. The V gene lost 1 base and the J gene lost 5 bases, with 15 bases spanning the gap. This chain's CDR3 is CASSLSGTGGHEQYF. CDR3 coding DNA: TGTGCCAGCAGTTTATCCGGGACGGGGGGCCACGAGCAGTACTTC.

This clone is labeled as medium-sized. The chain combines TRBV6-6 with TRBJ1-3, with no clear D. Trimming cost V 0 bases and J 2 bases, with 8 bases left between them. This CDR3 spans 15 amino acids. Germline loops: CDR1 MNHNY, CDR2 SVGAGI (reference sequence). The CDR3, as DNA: TGTGCCAGCAGTTACTCGTTCAGGACTGGAAACACCATATATTTT. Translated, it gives CASSYSFRTGNTIYF.

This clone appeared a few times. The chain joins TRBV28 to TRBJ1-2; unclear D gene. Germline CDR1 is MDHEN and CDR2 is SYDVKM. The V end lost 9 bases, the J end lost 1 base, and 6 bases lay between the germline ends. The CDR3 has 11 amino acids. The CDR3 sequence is CASLVNYGYTF. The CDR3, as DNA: TGTGCCAGTCTAGTTAACTATGGCTACACCTTC.

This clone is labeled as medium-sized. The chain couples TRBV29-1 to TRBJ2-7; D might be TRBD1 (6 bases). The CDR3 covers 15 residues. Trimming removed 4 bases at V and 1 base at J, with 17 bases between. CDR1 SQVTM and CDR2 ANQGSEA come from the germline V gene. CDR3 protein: CSVAPGHTNSYEQYF. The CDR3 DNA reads TGCAGCGTTGCCCCGGGACACACAAATTCCTACGAGCAGTACTTC.

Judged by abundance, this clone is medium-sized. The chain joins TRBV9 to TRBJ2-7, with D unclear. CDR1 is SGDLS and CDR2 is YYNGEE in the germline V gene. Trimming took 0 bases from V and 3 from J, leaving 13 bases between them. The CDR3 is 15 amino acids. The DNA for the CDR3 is TGTGCCAGCAGCGTAGAAGCCTTTAACTACTACGAGCAGTACTTC. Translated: CASSVEAFNYYEQYF.

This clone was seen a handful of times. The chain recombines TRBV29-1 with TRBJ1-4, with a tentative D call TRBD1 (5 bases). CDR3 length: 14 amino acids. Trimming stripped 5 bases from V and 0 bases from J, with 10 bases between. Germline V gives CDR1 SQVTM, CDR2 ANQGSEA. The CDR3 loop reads CSVRRGATNEKLFF. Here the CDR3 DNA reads TGCAGCGTTCGAAGGGGCGCAACTAATGAAAAACTGTTTTTT.

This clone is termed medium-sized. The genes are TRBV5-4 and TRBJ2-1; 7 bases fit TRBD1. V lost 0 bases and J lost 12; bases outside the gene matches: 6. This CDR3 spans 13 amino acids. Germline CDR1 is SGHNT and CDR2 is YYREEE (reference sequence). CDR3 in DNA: TGTGCCAGCAGCTTGGGATCCAACAGGGGGCAGTTCTTC. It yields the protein CASSLGSNRGQFF.

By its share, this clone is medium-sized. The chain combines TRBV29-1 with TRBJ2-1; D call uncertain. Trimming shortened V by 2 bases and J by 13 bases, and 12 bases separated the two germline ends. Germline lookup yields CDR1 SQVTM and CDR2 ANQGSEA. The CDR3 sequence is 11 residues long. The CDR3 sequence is CSVEFARSQFF. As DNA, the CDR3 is TGCAGCGTTGAATTTGCGAGGAGTCAGTTCTTC.

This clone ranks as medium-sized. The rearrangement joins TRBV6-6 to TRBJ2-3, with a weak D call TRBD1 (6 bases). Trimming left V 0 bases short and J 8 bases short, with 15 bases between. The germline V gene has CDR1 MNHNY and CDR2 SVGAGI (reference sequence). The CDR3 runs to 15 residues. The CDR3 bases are TGTGCCAGCAGTTACTCGGGGGCCAAAGGTGGTACGCAGTATTTT. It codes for CASSYSGAKGGTQYF.

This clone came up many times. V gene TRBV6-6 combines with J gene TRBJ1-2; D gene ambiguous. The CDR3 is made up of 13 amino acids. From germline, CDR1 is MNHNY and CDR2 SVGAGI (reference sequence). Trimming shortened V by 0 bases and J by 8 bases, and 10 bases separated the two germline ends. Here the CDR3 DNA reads TGTGCCAGCAGTTACTCGAGCGGGTGGGGCTACACCTTC. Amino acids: CASSYSSGWGYTF.

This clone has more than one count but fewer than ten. The CDR3 spells CASRVQGASNQPQHF. As DNA, the CDR3 is TGTGCCAGCAGAGTACAGGGGGCCAGCAATCAGCCCCAGCATTTT. The chain is built from TRBV6-9 and TRBJ1-5; 9 bases agree with TRBD1. This CDR3 is built from 15 residues. V shed 6 bases, J shed 1 base, and the junction held 4 bases outside the gene matches. Germline loops: CDR1 MNHGY, CDR2 SVAAGI.

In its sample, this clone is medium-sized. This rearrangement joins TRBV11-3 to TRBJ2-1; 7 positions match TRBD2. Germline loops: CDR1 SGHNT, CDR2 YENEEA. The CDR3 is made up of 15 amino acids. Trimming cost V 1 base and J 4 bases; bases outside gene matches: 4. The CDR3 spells CASSLGGGRYNEQFF. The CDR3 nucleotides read TGTGCCAGCAGCTTAGGCGGGGGACGATACAATGAGCAGTTCTTC. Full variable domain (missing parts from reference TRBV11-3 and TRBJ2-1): EAGVVQSPRYKIIEKKQPVAFWCNPISGHNTLYWYLQNLGQGPELLIRYENEEAVDDSQLPKDRFSAERLKGVDSTLKIQPAELGDSAVYLCASSLGGGRYNEQFFGPGTRLTVL.

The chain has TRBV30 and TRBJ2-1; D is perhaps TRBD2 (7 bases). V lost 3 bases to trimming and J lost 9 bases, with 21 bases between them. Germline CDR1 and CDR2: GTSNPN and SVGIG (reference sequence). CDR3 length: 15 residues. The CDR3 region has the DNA TGTGCCTGGAGAGAATGGGGGCGGGAGATCAGTGAGCAGTTCTTC. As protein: CAWREWGREISEQFF.

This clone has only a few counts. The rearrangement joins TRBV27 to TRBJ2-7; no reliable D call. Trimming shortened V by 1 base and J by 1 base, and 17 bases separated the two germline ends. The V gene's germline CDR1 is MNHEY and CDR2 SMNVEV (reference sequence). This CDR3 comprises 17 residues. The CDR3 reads CASSLFTPSWRSYEQYF. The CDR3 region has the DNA TGTGCCAGCAGTTTATTTACACCCTCGTGGCGGTCCTACGAGCAGTACTTC.